This T cell receptor (beta chain) was obtained from a study of blood T cells in healthy people across ages (dated by TCRdb to between 2014 and 2017). At the level of the whole study: In model experiments, roughly one uniquely barcoded TCR beta cDNA molecule per two T cells was captured by template switching. For two donors (one aged 18 to 30 and one aged 80 or older), the study analyzed two additional independent replicas of 1 million unique cDNA reads from the same blood draw. To avoid experimental bias, donors of different ages were spread randomly across the sequencing lanes. Using deep sequencing normalized with unique cDNA molecular identifiers, the study measured how TCR beta repertoire diversity changes with age. The donors were divided into four age groups: young (average 16 years), middle-aged (about 39), aged (roughly 66) and long-lived (82).

Of note for this clonotype: Its recognized antigen is unknown. Base qualities are not recorded, but no much larger clone differs from it by a single base.

The library was produced with 5' RACE. The sequencer was an Illumina HiSeq 2500. A second PCR of 7 to 11 cycles was performed with a sample-barcoded 5' primer and a J-beta primer mix. A template-switch 5' adaptor carrying 12 random nucleotides introduced a unique molecular identifier onto each TCR beta cDNA molecule. Each sample yielded at least 2.5 million CDR3-containing paired-end reads. The Mint cDNA synthesis kit, primed by a TRBC-specific oligonucleotide, was used to synthesize first-strand cDNA from all RNA. Following uracil-DNA glycosylase treatment, all cDNA underwent a first 18-cycle PCR with the universal primers M1SS and BC2_uni_R. Turning to the authors' computational methods: For normalization, 1 million high-quality reads were randomly selected from each sample, with every read carrying a distinct molecular identifier. Instead of being binned into consensus sequences, reads with shared molecular identifiers were discarded. CDR3 identification, clonotype clustering and error correction used MiTCR with a Q25 quality threshold and the strictest error-elimination algorithm. A nonparametric unseen species model using Euler transformation provided a lower-bound estimate of total TCR beta diversity. In TCRdb, the public reads were trimmed at Q25 with fastp and aligned with MiXCR, with productive beta chains retained. Identical CDR3 proteins give one entry, which carries the most common genes and DNA. The V and J calls were not made by the authors but by TCRdb's processing. In this sample the table shows roughly 790,000 distinct CDR3 sequences, more than 40% of which occur a single time. The ten largest make up around 20% of the sample.

Systemically healthy Caucasian individuals from Russia, some 36 in total and aged roughly 6 to 100 years, were included as donors. Ten milliliters of peripheral blood were drawn from each donor into EDTA-treated Vacutainer tubes. PBMCs were isolated by Ficoll-Paque density-gradient centrifugation, with at least 6.5 million obtained per sample. Total RNA was extracted from PBMCs with Trizol reagent, with at least 5.5 micrograms obtained per sample. For every donor, an aliquot of PBMCs went through flow cytometry to measure the percentages of naive CD45RAhigh/CD27high T cells. Sequences KGHSH (CDR1) and LQKENI (CDR2) are obtained from the germline V gene. V is clipped by 3 bases and J by 4 bases, and the sequence between their germline boundaries is 16 bases long. CDR3 length: 16 amino acids, cysteine to phenylalanine. The retained sequence is limited to the CDR3, 48 bases, with the frame set at the first base.

The paper's findings and limits, for the study overall: Observed TCR beta diversity correlated strongly with the percentage of naive T cells measured by flow cytometry. As age increased, observed TCR beta diversity per million T cells dropped in a roughly linear way, and a significant reduction was already evident by age about 40. Conclusive comparison of naive and antigen-experienced compartments was prevented by the profiling of bulk unsorted PBMCs. Estimates of total diversity based on one million sequenced T cells were considered lower bounds and underestimates. Compared with the aged group, the long-lived group had more naive CD4+ T cells, fewer expanded clones and increased TCR diversity, suggesting age selection. The CMV infection status of donors was not known, potentially confounding age-related changes in expanded clonotypes.

The rearranged chain carries TRBV18 and TRBJ2-1, with TRBD1 tentatively as D gene (5 bases match). The sample taken for sequencing was blood. The TCR sequence derives from a woman in her sixties or seventies in good health. The DNA sequence reads TGTGCCAGCTCACCTACATACCGAGACAGTTACAATGAGCAGTTCTTC. This gives the protein CASSPTYRDSYNEQFF.